A selection of T cell receptor beta chains follows, all from one sample in a study of blood T cell repertoires in COVID-19. Sequencing was performed with immunoSEQ multiplex PCR; in TCRdb, only in-frame clones are kept and a portion is missing. The sample carries 160,000 or so clones, 78% recorded once. Sequenced input: peripheral blood. These receptors were taken from a woman of 80 years or more with acute or convalescent COVID-19. Both conserved end residues are trimmed from each CDR3. The order of the fields is J gene, V gene, CDR3 protein.

TRBJ1-5 | TRBV19 | ASSIGQYNQPQH
TRBJ1-5 | TRBV19 | ASTPRGQGNQPQH
TRBJ2-7 | TRBV3-1/TRBV3-2 | ASSQLNRGNEQY
TRBJ2-1 | TRBV4-1 | ASSQGVGTSGYNEQF
TRBJ1-3 | TRBV4-1 | ASSHIVGRAKGNTIY
TRBJ1-1 | TRBV5-1 | ASSSGVTVNTEAF
TRBJ2-7 | TRBV5-3 | ARSGAGTPTSYEQY
TRBJ2-2 | TRBV11-3 | ASSLGLANTGELF
TRBJ1-2 | TRBV3-1/TRBV3-2 | ASSQARSGTGGYT
TRBJ1-2 | TRBV21-1 | ASLRGGQESNYGYT
TRBJ2-5 | TRBV5-6 | ASSRRTSGGARETQY
TRBJ2-5 | TRBV2 | ASTTSGGMYQETQY
TRBJ1-1 | TRBV5-1 | ASAEAGGGTEAF
TRBJ1-1 | TRBV7-9 | ASSLVGTGRVTEAF
TRBJ1-1 | TRBV19 | ASSEGEGSSEAF
TRBJ2-7 | TRBV7-2 | ASSFSRGSYEQY
TRBJ1-1 | TRBV5-1 | ASSTQGWNTEAF